This T cell receptor (beta chain) was sequenced for a study of blood T cell repertoires in COVID-19. On the study more broadly: T cells, B-cell-depleted T cells, or PBMCs supplied cDNA or gDNA.

Clones were sequenced by immunoSEQ multiplex PCR, and TCRdb holds only the in-frame ones, with some missing. The sample consists of 150,000 to 200,000 clones, roughly four fifths of them appearing once. There are a few counts of this clone. The source of this sequence is a woman between 65 and 79 years old with COVID-19, enrolled during active disease. The sequenced sample consisted of peripheral blood.

The CDR3 coding sequence is TGTGCCAGCAGCCCGAAGGGGGCCAGGCAGTACTTC. Its protein product is CASSPKGARQYF. This sequence joins TRBV27 and TRBJ2-7; 7 bases are shared with TRBD1. The CDR3 is made up of 12 amino acids. Trimming cost V 6 bases and J 9 bases; bases outside gene matches: 8. CDR1 and CDR2 from the germline V gene are MNHEY and SMNVEV (reference sequence).